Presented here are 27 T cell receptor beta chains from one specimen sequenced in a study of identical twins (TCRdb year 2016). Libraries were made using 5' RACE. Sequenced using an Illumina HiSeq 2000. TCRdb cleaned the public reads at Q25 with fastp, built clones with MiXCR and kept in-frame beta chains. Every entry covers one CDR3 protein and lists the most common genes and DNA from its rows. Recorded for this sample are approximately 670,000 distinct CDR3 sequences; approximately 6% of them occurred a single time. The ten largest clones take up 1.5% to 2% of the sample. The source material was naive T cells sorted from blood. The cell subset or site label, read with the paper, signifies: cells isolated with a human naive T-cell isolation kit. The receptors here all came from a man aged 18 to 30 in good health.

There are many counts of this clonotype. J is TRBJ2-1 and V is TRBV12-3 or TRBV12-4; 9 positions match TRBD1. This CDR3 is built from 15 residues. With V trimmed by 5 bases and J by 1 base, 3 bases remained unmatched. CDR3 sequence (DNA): TGTGCCAGCAGTCAGGACAGGGGATCCTACAATGAGCAGTTCTTC. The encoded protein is CASSQDRGSYNEQFF.

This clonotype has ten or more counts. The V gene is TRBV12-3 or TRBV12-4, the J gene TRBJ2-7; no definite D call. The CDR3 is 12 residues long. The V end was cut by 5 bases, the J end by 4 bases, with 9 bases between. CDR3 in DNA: TGTGCCAGCAGTCCTATTCAGTACGAGCAGTACTTC. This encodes CASSPIQYEQYF.

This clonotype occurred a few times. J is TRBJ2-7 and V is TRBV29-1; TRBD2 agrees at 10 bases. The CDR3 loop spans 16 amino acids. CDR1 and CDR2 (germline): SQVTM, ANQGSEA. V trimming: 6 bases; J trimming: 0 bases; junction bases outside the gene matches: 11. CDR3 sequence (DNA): TGCAGCGTCGTGGGGGGTCTAGCGGGAGCCTCCTACGAGCAGTACTTC. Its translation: CSVVGGLAGASYEQYF.

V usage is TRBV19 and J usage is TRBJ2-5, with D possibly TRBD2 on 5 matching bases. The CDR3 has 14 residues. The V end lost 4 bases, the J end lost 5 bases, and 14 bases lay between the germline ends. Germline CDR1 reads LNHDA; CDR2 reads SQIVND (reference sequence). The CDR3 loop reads CASSTGYLSETQYF. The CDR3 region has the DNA TGTGCCAGTAGTACGGGGTATCTGTCTGAGACCCAGTACTTC.

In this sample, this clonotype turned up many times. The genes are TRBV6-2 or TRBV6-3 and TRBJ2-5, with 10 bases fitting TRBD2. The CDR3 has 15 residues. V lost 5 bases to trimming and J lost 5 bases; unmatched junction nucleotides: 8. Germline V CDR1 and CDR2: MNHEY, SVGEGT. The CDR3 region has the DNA TGTGCCAGCAGTCCCAGCGGGAGGGCCGAGGAGACCCAGTACTTC. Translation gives CASSPSGRAEETQYF.

CDR3 in DNA: TGTGCCAGCAGTGATTCCGAGCAGTACTTC. This encodes CASSDSEQYF. This rearrangement joins TRBV2 to TRBJ2-7; D ambiguous. This CDR3 has 10 amino acids. The germline V and J ends were trimmed by 3 bases and 6 bases, with 3 bases remaining between them. Germline values: CDR1 SNHLY, CDR2 FYNNEI.

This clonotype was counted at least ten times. CDR3 residues: CASSRRDLQFF. The CDR3 nucleotides read TGTGCCAGCTCACGACGGGACTTGCAGTTCTTC. V and J are TRBV18 and TRBJ2-1, with TRBD2 as a possible D gene (6 bases). Trimming cost V 4 bases and J 12 bases, with 10 bases left between them. The CDR3 spans 11 residues. Germline loops: CDR1 KGHSH, CDR2 LQKENI.

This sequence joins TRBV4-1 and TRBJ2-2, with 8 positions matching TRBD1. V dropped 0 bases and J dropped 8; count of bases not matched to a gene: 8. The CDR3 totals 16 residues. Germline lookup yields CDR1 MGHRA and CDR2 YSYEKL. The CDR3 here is CASSQDRGPGDGELFF. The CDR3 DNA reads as TGCGCCAGCAGCCAAGACAGGGGGCCTGGTGATGGGGAGCTGTTTTTT.

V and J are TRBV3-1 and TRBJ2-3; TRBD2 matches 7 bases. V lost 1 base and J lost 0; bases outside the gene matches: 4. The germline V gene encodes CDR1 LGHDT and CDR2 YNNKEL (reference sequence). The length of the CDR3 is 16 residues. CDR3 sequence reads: CASSQGGRTSTDTQYF. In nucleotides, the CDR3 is TGTGCCAGCAGCCAAGGCGGGAGAACTAGCACAGATACGCAGTATTTT.

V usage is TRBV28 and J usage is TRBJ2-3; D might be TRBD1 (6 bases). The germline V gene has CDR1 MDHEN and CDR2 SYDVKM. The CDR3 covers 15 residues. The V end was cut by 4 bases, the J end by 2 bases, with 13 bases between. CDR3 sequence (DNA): TGTGCCAGCAGTTCGGTGGGGGACACCACAGATACGCAGTATTTT. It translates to CASSSVGDTTDTQYF.

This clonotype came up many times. The CDR3 here is CASSLGKGRETYNEQFF. CDR3 coding DNA: TGCGCCAGCAGCTTGGGGAAAGGGCGGGAGACCTACAATGAGCAGTTCTTC. The V and J genes are TRBV5-1 and TRBJ2-1; TRBD2 matches 7 bases. Germline assignment: CDR1 SGHRS and CDR2 YFSETQ. The CDR3 is 17 amino acids. The trim removed 0 bases at V and 2 bases at J, leaving 8 bases unmatched.

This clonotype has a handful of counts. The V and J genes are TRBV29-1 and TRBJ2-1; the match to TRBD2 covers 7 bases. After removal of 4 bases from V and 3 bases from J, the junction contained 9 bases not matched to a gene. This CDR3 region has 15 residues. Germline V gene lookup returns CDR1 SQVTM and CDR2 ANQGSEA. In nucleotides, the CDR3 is TGCAGCGTTGGTCTTGGGGGGACTATCTACAATGAGCAGTTCTTC. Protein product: CSVGLGGTIYNEQFF.

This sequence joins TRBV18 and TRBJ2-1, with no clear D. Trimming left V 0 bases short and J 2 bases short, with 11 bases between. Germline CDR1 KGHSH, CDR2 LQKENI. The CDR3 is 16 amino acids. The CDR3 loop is CASSPPAGLAYNEQFF. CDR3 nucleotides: TGTGCCAGCTCACCACCGGCTGGGTTGGCCTACAATGAGCAGTTCTTC.

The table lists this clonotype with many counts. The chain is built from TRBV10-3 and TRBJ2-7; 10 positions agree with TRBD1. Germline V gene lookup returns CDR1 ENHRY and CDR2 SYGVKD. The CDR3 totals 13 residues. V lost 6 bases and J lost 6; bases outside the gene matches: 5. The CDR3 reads CAIRGTGDFEQYV. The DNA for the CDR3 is TGTGCCATCAGGGGGACAGGGGACTTCGAGCAGTACGTC.

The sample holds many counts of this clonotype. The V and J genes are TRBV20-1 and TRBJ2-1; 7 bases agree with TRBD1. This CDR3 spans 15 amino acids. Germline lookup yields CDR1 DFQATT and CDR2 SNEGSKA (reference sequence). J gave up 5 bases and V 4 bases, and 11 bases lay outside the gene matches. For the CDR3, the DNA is TGCAGTGCTAACACGATGGACAGGCCCGACAATGAGCAGTTCTTC. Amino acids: CSANTMDRPDNEQFF.

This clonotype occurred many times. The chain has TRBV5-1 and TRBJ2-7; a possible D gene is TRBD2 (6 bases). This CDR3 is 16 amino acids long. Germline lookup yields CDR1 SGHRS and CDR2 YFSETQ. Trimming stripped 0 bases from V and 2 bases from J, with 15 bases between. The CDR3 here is CASSLVQGLKAYEQYF. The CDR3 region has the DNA TGCGCCAGCAGCTTGGTCCAGGGACTCAAAGCCTACGAGCAGTACTTC.

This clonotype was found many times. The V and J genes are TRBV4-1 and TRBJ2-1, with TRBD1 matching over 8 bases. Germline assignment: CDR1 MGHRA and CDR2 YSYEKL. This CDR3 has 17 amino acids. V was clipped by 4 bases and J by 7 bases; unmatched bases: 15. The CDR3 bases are TGCGCCAGCAGCCTGACCCCCCCGGGACAGGAGGGGAATGAGCAGTTCTTC. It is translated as CASSLTPPGQEGNEQFF.

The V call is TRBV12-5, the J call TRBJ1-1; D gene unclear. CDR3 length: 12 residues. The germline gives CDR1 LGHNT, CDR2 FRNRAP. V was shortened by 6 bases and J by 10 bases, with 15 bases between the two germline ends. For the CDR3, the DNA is TGTGCTAGTGGCCCGGATCCGAGAGGAGCTTTCTTT. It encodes CASGPDPRGAFF.

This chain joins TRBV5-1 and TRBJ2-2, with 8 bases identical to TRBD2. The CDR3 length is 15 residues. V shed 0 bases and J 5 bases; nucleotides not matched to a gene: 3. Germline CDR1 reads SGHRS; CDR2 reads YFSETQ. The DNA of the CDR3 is TGCGCCAGCAGCTTGGCACTAGCGGCTACCGGGGAGCTGTTTTTT. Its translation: CASSLALAATGELFF.

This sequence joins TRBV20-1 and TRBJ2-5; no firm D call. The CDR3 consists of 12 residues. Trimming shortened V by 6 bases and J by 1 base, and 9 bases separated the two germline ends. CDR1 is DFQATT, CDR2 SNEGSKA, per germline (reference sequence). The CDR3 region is CSAPDGQETQYF. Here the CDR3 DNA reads TGCAGTGCACCGGACGGCCAAGAGACCCAGTACTTC.

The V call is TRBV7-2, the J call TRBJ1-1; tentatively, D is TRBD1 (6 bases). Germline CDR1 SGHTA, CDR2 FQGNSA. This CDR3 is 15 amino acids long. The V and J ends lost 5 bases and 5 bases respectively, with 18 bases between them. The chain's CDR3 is CASSPQGSPGTEAFF. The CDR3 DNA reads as TGTGCCAGCAGCCCTCAGGGGTCCCCGGGGACTGAAGCTTTCTTT.

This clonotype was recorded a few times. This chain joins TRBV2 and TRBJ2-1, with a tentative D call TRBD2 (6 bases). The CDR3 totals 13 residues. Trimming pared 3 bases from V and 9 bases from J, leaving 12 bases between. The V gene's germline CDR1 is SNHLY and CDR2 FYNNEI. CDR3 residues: CASSEEGSTEQFF. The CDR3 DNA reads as TGTGCCAGCAGTGAGGAGGGTTCCACTGAGCAGTTCTTC.

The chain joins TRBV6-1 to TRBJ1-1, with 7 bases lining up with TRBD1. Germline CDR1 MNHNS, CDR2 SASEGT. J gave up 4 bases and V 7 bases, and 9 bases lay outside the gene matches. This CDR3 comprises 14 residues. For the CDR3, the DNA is TGTGCCAGCACCACGGAGGGGGCCGTCACTGAAGCTTTCTTT. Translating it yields CASTTEGAVTEAFF.

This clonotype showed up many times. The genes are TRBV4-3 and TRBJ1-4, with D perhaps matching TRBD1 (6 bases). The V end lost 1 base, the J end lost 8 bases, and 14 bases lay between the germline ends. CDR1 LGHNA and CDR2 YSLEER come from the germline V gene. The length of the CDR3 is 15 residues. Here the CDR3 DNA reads TGCGCCAGCAGCCAAGTGCCGGGGGCAGGAGAAAAACTGTTTTTT. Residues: CASSQVPGAGEKLFF.

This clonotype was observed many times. The CDR3 nucleotides read TGTGCCAGCAGCCCAGGTGTGATGGAGACCCAGTACTTC. Protein product: CASSPGVMETQYF. The V call is TRBV3-1, the J call TRBJ2-5, with D hard to call. Trimming removed 4 bases from V and 5 bases from J, with 11 bases in between. This CDR3 comprises 13 residues. Looked up from germline, CDR1 is LGHDT and CDR2 is YNNKEL (reference sequence).

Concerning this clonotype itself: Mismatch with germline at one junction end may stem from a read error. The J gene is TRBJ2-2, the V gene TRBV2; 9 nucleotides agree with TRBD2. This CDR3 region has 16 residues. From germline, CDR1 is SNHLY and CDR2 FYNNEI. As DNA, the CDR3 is TGTGCCAGCAGCGAAGCGGGAGGACGGCTGGCCGGGGAGCTGTTTTTT. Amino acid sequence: CASSEAGGRLAGELFF.

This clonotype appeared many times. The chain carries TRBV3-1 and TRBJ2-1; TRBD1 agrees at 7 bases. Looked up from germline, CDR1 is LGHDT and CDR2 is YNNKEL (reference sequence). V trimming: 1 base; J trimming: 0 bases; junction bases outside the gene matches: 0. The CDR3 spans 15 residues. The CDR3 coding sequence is TGTGCCAGCAGCCAAGGGGACAGCTCCTACAATGAGCAGTTCTTC. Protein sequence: CASSQGDSSYNEQFF.